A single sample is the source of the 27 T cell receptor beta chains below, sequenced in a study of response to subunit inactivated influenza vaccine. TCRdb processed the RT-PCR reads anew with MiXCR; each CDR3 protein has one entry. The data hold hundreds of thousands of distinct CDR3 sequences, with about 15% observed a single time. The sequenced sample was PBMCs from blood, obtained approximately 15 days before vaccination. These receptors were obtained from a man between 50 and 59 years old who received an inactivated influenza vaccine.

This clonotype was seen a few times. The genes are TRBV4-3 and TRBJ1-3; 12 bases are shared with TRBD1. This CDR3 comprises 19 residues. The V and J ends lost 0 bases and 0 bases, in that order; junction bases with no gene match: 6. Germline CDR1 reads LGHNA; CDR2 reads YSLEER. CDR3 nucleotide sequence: TGCGCCAGCAGCCAAGAGGGACAGGGGGCGGAGAGCTCTGGAAACACCATATATTTT. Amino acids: CASSQEGQGAESSGNTIYF.

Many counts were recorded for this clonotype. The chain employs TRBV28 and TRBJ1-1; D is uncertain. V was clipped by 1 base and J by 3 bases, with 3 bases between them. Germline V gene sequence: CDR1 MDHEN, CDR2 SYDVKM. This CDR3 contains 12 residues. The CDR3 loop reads CASSLSYTEAFF. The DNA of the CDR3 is TGTGCCAGCAGTTTATCCTACACTGAAGCTTTCTTT. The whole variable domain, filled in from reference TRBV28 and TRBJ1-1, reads DVKVTQSSRYLVKRTGEKVFLECVQDMDHENMFWYRQDPGLGLRLIYFSYDVKMKEKGDIPEGYSVSREKKERFSLILESASTNQTSMYLCASSLSYTEAFFGQGTRLTVV.

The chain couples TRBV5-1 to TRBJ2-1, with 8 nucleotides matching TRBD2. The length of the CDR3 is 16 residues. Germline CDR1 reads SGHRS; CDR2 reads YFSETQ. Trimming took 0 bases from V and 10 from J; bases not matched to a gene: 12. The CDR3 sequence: CASSLELAPGGDEQFF. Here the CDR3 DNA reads TGCGCCAGCAGCTTGGAACTAGCCCCCGGGGGGGACGAGCAGTTCTTC.

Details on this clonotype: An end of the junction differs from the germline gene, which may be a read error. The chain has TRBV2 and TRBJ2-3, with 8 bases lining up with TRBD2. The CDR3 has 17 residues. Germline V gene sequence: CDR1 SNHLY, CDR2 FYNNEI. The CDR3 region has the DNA TGTGCCAGCAGGTCTTCTACTAGCGGAGGTAGCACAGTTACGCAGTATTTT. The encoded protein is CASRSSTSGGSTVTQYF.

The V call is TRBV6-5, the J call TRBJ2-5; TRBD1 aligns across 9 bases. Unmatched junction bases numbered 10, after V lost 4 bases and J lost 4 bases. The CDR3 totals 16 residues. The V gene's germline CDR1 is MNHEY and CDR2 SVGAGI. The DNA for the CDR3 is TGTGCCAGCAGTTGGGGGGACAGGGCTGGTGCAGAGACCCAGTACTTC. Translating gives CASSWGDRAGAETQYF.

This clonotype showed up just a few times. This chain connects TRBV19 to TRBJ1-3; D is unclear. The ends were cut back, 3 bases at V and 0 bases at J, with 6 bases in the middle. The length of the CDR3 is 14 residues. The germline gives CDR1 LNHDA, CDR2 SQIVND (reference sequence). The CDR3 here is CASSIGSSGNTIYF. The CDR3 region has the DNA TGTGCCAGTAGTATCGGCAGCTCTGGAAACACCATATATTTT.

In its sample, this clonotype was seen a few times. As DNA, the CDR3 is TGTGCCAGCAGCCGCGACCACGGGACTTATGGCTACACCTTC. Its protein product is CASSRDHGTYGYTF. This chain links TRBV14 with TRBJ1-2, with a possible D match to TRBD1 (5 bases). Germline lookup yields CDR1 SGHDN and CDR2 FVKESK. V was trimmed by 4 bases and J by 5 bases, leaving 14 bases between them. The CDR3 extends over 14 amino acids. Full variable domain (remainder filled in from reference TRBV14 and TRBJ1-2): EAGVTQFPSHSVIEKGQTVTLRCDPISGHDNLYWYRRVMGKEIKFLLHFVKESKQDESGMPNNRFLAERTGGTYSTLKVQPAELEDSGVYFCASSRDHGTYGYTFGSGTRLTVV.

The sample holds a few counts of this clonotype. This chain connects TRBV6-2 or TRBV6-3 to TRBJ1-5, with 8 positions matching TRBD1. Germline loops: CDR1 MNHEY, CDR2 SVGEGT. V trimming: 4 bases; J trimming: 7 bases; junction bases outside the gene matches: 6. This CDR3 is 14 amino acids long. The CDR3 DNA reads TGTGCCAGCAGTTGGGCCGGACAGGGACAGCCCCAGCATTTT. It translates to CASSWAGQGQPQHF.

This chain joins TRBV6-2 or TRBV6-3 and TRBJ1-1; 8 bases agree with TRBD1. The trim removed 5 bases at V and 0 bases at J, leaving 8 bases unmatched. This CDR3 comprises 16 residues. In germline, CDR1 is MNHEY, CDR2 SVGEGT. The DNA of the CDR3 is TGTGCCAGCAGTAAACGGACAGGGAGAATGAACACTGAAGCTTTCTTT. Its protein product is CASSKRTGRMNTEAFF.

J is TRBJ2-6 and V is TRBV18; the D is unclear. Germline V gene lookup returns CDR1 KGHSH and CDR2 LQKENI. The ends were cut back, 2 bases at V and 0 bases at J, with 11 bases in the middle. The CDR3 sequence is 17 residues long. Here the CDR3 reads CASSPGVPLSGANVLTF. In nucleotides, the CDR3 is TGTGCCAGCTCACCAGGGGTACCGCTCTCTGGGGCCAACGTCCTGACTTTC.

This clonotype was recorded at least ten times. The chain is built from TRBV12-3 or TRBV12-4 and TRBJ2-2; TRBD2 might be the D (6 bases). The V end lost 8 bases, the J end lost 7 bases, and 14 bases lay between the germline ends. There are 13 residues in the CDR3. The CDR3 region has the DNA TGTGCCAGCCGCGGAGGGGTTGGCGGGGAGCTGTTTTTT. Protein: CASRGGVGGELFF.

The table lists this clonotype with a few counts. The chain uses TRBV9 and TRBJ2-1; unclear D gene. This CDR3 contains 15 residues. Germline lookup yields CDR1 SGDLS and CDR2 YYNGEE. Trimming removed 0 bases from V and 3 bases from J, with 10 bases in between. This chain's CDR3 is CASSVEGANYNEQFF. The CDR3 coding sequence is TGTGCCAGCAGCGTAGAAGGAGCGAACTACAATGAGCAGTTCTTC.

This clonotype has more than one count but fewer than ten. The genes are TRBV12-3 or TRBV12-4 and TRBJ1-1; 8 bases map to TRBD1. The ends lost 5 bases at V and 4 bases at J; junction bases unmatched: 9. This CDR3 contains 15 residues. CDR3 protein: CASSKGYRGGTEAFF. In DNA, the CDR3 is TGTGCCAGCAGTAAAGGCTACAGGGGGGGCACTGAAGCTTTCTTT.

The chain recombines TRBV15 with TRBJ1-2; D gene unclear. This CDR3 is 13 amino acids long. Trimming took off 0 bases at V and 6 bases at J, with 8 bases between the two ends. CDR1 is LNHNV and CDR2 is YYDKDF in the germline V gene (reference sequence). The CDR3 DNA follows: TGTGCCACCAGCAGAGATATAGCCGATGGCTACACCTTC. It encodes CATSRDIADGYTF.

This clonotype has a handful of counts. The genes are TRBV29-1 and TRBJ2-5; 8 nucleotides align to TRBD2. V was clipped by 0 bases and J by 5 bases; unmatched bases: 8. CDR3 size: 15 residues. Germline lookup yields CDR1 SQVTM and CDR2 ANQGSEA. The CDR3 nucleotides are TGCAGCGTTGAAGATTCCGGGGGGGCCACGGAGACCCAGTACTTC. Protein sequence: CSVEDSGGATETQYF.

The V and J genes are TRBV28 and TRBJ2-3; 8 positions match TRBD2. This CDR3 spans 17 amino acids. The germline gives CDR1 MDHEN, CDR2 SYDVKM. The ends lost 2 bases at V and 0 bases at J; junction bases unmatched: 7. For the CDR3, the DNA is TGTGCCAGCAGTTTAACTAGCGGTTTACCGAGCACAGATACGCAGTATTTT. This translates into CASSLTSGLPSTDTQYF.

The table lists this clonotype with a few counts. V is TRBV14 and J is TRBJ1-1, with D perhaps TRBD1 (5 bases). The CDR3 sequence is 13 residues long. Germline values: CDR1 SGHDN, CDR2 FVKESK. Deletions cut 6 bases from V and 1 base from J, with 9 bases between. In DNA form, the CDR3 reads TGTGCCAGCAGTGGGGCTCGGAACACTGAAGCTTTCTTT. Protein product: CASSGARNTEAFF.

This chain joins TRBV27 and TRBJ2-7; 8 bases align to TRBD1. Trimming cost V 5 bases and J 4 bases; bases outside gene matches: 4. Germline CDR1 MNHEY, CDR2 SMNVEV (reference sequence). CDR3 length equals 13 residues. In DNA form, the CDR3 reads TGTGCCAGCAGTATAAACAGGGGGTACGAGCAGTACTTC. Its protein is CASSINRGYEQYF.

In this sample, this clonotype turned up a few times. The CDR3 nucleotides read TGCGCCAGCAGCTTGCAGGGGGCGAGTTTGGATACGCAGTATTTT. The encoded protein is CASSLQGASLDTQYF. This sequence joins TRBV5-1 and TRBJ2-3; TRBD1 aligns across 8 bases. Germline CDR1 is SGHRS and CDR2 is YFSETQ. The CDR3 loop spans 15 amino acids. Trimming took 1 base from V and 6 from J; bases not matched to a gene: 7.

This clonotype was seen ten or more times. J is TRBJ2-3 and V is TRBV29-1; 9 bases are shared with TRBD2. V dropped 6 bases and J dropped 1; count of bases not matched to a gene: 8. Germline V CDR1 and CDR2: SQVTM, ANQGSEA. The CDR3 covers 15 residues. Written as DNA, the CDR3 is TGCAGCGTGACGGGCGCGGGAGGGCGCACAGATACGCAGTATTTT. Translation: CSVTGAGGRTDTQYF.

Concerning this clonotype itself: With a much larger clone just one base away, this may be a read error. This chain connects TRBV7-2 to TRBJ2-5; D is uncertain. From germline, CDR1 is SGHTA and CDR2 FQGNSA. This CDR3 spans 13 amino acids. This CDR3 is CASSLAWQETQCF. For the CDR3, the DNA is TGTGCCAGCAGCTTAGCCTGGCAAGAGACCCAGTGCTTC.

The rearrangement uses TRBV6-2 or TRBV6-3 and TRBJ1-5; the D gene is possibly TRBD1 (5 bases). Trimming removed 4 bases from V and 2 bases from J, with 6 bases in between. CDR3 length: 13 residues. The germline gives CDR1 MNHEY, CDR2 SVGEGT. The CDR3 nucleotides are TGTGCCAGCAGTTGGGGGGGCAATCAGCCCCAGCATTTT. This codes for CASSWGGNQPQHF.

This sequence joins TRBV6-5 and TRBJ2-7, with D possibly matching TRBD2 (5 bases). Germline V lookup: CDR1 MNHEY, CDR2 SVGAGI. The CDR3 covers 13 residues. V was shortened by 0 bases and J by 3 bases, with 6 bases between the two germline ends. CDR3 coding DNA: TGTGCCAGCAGTTACTCGGAGGTCTACGAGCAGTACTTC. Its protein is CASSYSEVYEQYF.

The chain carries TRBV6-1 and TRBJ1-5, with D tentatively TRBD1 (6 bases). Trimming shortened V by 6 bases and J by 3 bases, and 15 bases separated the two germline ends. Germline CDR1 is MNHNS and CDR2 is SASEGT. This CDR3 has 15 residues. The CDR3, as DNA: TGTGCCAGCAGCATCAGCGGACAGCTCAATCAGCCCCAGCATTTT. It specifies CASSISGQLNQPQHF.

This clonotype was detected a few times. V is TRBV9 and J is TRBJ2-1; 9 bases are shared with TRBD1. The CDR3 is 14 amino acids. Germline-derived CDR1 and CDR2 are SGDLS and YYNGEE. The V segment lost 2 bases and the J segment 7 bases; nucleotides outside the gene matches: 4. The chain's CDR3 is CASSVLTGGNEQFF. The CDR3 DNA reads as TGTGCCAGCAGCGTCTTGACAGGGGGTAATGAGCAGTTCTTC.

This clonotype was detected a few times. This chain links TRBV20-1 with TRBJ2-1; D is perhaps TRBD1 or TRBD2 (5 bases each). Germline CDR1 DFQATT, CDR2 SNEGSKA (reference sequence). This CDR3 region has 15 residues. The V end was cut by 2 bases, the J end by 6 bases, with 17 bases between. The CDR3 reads CSARRGDYASNEQFF. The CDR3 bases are TGCAGTGCTAGAAGGGGAGACTACGCCTCCAATGAGCAGTTCTTC.

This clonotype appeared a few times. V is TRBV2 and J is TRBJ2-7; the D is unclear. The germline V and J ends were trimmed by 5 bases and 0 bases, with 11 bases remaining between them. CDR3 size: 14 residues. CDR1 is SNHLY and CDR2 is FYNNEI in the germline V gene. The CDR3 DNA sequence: TGTGCCAGCAGTCCCATGTTGATCTCCTACGAGCAGTACTTC. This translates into CASSPMLISYEQYF.